This T cell receptor beta chain came from a study of identifying expanded T cells in peripheral blood. Healthy donors had no documented immune events, such as infections, while sampled. Method: immunoSEQ multiplex PCR; TCRdb's copy keeps in-frame clones and lacks some. The sample lists tens of thousands of clones; over 75% were seen once. This clone has only one observation. V gave up 11 bases and J gave up 4 bases, with 17 bases separating them. CDR1 and CDR2 (germline): LNHDA, SQIVND (reference sequence). The CDR3 is 13 residues long. The specimen was blood. This TCR derives from a person between 18 and 75 years old in good health. The chain links TRBV19 to TRBJ1-2; D ambiguous. The CDR3 bases are TGTGCCTCCAATCCTCTTTCCGGCTATGGCTACACCTTC. Protein: CASNPLSGYGYTF. Full variable domain (missing parts from reference TRBV19 and TRBJ1-2): DGGITQSPKYLFRKEGQNVTLSCEQNLNHDAMYWYRQDPGQGLRLIYYSQIVNDFQKGDIAEGYSVSREKKESFPLTVTSAQKNPTAFYLCASNPLSGYGYTFGSGTRLTVV.